This T cell receptor beta chain was obtained from a study of blood T cell repertoires in COVID-19. Across the whole study: PBMCs, B-cell-depleted T cells, or T cells provided the cDNA or gDNA that made up the material.

Study processing details: Amplification of reference gene primers was used by the study to estimate nucleated cell counts. The assay was immunoSEQ multiplex PCR, and TCRdb's table has in-frame clones only and misses some. V and J calls and clone size are copied from that table; D and trimming were computed from the DNA. Seen here are some 280,000 clones, 86% observed once, and the top ten hold around 3%. The TCR was taken from a woman aged 25 to 39 with active or convalescent COVID-19. Sequenced input: peripheral blood.

As DNA, the CDR3 is TGTGCCTGGAGTGGGACAGGCCCTCACACCTTC. Amino acids: CAWSGTGPHTF. V is TRBV30 and J is TRBJ1-2; 7 bases line up with TRBD1. The V and J ends lost 1 base and 12 bases, in that order; junction bases with no gene match: 5. Germline V gene lookup returns CDR1 GTSNPN and CDR2 SVGIG (reference sequence). CDR3 size: 11 residues.